The present entry profiles one T cell receptor beta chain with its context. Its specificity is unknown. The CDR3 consists of 12 residues. V lost 5 bases and J 5 bases, leaving 8 bases between the germline ends. Germline V gene data show CDR1 as SGHTA and CDR2 as FQGNSA. The sample originates from a study of T cells after posttransplantation cyclophosphamide. Measured with immunoSEQ multiplex PCR; TCRdb has only the in-frame clones, and not every one. The sample has 15,000 to 20,000 clones, around 91% seen once. Treatment was busulfan-fludarabine conditioning, a marrow graft, and cyclophosphamide on days +3 and +4. Broader study findings: Skin or GI-infiltrating T cells shared few TRB sequences with blood. Donor CD8+ memory clones often dominated recipient blood repertoires at later times.

Specimen: CD4+ T cells sorted from blood, collected after allogeneic stem cell transplant with posttransplant cyclophosphamide. This clonotype was obtained from a male patient aged 60-70 years who received an allogeneic stem cell transplant from a related donor and was CMV-positive. Some T cells may have originated in the graft donor. This chain joins TRBV7-2 and TRBJ2-3; D is uncertain. CDR3 in amino acids: CASSLPGDTQYF. CDR3 DNA: TGTGCCAGCAGCCTCCCGGGAGATACGCAGTATTTT.